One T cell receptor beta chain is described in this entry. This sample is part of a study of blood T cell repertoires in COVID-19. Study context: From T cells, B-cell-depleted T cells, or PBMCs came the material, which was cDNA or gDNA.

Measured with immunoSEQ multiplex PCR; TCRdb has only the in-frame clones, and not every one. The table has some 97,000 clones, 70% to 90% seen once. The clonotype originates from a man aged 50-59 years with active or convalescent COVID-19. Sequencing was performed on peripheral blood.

In DNA form, the CDR3 reads TGCAGCGTCCTTAGCGGCTCTGGGGCCAACGTCCTGACTTTC. Encoded protein: CSVLSGSGANVLTF. The rearrangement uses TRBV29-1 and TRBJ2-6; tentatively, D is TRBD2 (6 bases). V gave up 6 bases and J gave up 0 bases, with 9 bases separating them. Germline V lookup: CDR1 SQVTM, CDR2 ANQGSEA. The CDR3 is made up of 14 amino acids.